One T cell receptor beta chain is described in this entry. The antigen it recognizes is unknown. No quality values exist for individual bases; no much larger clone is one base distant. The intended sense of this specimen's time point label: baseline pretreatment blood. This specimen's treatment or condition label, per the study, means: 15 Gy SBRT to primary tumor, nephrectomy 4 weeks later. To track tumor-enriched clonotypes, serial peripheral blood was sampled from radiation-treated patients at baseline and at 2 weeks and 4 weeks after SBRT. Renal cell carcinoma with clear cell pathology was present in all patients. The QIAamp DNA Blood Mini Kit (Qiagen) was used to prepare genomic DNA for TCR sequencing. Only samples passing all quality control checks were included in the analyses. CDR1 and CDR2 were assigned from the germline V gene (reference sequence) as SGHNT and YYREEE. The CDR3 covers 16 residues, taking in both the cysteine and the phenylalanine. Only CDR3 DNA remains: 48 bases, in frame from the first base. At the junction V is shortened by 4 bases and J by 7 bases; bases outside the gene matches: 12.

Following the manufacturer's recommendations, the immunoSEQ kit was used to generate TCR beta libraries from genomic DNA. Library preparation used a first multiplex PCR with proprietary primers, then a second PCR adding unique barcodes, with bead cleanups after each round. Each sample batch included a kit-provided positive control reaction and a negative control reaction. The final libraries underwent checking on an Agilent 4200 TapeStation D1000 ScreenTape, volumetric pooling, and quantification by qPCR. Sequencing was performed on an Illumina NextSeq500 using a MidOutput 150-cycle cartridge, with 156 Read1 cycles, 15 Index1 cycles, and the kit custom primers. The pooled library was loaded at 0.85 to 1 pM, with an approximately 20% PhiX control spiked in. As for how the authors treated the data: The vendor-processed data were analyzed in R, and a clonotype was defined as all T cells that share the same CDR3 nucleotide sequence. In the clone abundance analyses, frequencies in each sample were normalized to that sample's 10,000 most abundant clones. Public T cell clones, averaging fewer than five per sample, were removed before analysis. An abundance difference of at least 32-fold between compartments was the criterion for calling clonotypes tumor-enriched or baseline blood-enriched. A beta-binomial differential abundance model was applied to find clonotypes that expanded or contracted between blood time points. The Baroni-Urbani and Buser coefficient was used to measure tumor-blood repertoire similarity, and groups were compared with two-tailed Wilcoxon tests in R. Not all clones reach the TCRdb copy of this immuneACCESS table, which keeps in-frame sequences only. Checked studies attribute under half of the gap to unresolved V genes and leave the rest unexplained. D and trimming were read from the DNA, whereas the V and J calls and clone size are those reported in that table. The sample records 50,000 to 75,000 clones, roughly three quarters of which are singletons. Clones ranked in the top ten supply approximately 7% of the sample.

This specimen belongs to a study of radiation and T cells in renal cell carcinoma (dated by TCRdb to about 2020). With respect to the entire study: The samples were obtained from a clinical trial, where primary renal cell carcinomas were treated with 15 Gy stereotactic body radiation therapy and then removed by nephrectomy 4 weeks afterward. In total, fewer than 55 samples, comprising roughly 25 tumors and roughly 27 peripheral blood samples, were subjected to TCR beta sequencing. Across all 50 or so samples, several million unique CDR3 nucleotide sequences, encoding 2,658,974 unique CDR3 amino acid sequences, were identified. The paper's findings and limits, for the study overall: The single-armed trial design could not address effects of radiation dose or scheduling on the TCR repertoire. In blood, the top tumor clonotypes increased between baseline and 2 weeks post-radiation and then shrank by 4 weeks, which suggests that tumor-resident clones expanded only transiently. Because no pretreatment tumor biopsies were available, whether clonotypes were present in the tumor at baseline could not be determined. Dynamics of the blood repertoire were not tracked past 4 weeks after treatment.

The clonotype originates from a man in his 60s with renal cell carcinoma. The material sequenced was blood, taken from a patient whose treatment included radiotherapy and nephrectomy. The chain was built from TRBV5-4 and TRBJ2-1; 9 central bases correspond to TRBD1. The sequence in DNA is TGTGCCAGCAGCAGTAAGACGGGACAGGGTTGGAATGAGCAGTTCTTC. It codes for CASSSKTGQGWNEQFF.